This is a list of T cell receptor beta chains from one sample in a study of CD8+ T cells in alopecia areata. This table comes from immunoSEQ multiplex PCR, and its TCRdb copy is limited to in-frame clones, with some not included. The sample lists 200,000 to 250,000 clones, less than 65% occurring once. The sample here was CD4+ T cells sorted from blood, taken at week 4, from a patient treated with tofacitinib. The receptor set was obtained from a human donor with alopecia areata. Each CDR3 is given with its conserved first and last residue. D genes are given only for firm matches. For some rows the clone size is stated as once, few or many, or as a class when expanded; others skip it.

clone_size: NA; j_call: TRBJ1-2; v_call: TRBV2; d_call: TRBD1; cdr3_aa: CASSEGGQGPYGYTF; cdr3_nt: TGTGCCAGCAGTGAAGGGGGACAGGGACCTTATGGCTACACCTTC
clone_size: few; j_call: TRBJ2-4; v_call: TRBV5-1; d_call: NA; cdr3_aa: CASSLELGGNIQYF; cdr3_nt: TGCGCCAGCAGCTTGGAGTTGGGGGGAAACATTCAGTACTTC
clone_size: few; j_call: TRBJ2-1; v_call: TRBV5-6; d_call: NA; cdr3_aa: CASSFKRTAVSYNEQFF; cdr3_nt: TGTGCCAGCAGCTTCAAAAGGACAGCCGTCTCCTACAATGAGCAGTTCTTC
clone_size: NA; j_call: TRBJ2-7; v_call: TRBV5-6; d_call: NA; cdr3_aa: CASSLGRNYEQYF; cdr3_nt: TGTGCCAGCAGCCTCGGGAGAAACTACGAGCAGTACTTC
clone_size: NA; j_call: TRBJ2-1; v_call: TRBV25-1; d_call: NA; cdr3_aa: CASSRLNEQFF; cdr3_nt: TGTGCCAGCAGCAGGCTCAATGAGCAGTTCTTC
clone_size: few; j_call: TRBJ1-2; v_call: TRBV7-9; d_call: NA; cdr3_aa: CASSSPPGVPGYTF; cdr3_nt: TGTGCCAGCAGCTCCCCGCCGGGGGTTCCTGGCTACACCTTC
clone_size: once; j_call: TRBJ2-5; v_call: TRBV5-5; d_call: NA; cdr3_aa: CASSRPGQQETQYF; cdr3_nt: TGTGCCAGCAGCCGACCCGGACAGCAAGAGACCCAGTACTTC
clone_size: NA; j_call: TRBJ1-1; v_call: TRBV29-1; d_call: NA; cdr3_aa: CSAVRQTLNTEAFF; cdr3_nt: TGCAGCGCGGTGAGACAGACATTGAACACTGAAGCTTTCTTT
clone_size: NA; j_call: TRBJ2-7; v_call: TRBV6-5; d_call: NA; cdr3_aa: CASSSRERTYEQYF; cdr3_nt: TGTGCCAGCAGTTCCAGGGAGCGCACCTACGAGCAGTACTTC
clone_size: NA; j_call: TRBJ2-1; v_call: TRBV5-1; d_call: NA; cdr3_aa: CASSLVRNSYNEQFF; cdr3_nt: TGCGCCAGCAGCTTGGTGCGGAACTCCTACAATGAGCAGTTCTTC